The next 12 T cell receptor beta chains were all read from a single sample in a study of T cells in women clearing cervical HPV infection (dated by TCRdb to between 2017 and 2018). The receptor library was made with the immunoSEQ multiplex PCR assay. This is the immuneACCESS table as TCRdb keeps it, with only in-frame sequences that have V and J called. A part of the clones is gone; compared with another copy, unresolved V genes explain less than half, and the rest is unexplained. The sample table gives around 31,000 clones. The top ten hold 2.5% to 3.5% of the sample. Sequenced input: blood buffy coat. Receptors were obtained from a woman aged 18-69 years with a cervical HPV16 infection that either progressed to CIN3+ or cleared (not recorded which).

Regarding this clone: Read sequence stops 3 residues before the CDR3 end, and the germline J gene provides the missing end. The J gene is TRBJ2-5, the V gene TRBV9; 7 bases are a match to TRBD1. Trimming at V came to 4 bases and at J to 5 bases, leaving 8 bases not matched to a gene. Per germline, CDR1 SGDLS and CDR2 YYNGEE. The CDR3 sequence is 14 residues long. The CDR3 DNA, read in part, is TGTGCCAGCAGCCCTGAGGGGGCAGCGGAGACC. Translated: CASSPEGAAET. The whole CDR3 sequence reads CASSPEGAAETQYF.

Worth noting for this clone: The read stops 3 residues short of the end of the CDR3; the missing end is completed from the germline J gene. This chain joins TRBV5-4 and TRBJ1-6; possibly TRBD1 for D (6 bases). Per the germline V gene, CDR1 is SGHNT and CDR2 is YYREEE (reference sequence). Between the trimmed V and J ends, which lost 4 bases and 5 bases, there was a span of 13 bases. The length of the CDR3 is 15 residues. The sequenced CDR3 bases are TGTGCCAGCAGCGCCGGGACAACTAATAATTCACCC. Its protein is CASSAGTTNNSP. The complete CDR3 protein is CASSAGTTNNSPLHF.

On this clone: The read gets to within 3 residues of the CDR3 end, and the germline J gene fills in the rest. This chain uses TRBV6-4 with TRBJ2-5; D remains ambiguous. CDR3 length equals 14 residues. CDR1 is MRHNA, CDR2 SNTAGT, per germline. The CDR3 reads CASSDEYYTDTQYF. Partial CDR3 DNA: TGTGCCAGCAGTGACGAATATTACACAGATACC.

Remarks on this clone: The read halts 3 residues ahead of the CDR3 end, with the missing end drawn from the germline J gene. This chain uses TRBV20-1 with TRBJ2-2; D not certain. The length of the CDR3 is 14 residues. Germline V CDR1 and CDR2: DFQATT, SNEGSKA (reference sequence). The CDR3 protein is CSARILATNEKLFF. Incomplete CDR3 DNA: TGCAGTGCTAGAATCCTTGCAACTAATGAAAAG.

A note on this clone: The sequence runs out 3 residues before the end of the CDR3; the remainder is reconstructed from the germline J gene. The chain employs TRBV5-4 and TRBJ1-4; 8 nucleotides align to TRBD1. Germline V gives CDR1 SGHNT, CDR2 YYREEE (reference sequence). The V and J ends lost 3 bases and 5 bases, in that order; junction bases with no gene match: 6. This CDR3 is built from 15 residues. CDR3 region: CASSSAGGANEKLFF. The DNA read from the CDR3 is TGTGCCAGCAGCTCTGCAGGGGGCGCGAATGAAAAA.

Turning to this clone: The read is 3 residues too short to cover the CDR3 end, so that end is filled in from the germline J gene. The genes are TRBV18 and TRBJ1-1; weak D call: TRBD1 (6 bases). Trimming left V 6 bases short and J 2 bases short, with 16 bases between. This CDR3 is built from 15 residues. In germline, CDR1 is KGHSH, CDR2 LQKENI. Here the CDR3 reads CASSLTGRLNTEAFF. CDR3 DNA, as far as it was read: TGTGCCAGCTCGCTAACAGGGAGGTTAAACACTGAA. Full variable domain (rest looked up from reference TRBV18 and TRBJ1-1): NAGVMQNPRHLVRRRGQEARLRCSPMKGHSHVYWYRQLPEEGLKFMVYLQKENIIDESGMPKERFSAEFPKEGPSILRIQQVVRGDSAAYFCASSLTGRLNTEAFFGQGTRLTVV.

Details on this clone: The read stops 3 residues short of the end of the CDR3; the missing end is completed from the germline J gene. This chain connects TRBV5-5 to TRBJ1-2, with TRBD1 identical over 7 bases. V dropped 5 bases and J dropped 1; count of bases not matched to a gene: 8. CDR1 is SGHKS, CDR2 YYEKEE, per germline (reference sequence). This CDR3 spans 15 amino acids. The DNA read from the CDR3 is TGTGCCAGCAGGTTGAACCGGGACAGTAACTATGGC. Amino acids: CASRLNRDSNYG. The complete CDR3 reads CASRLNRDSNYGYTF.

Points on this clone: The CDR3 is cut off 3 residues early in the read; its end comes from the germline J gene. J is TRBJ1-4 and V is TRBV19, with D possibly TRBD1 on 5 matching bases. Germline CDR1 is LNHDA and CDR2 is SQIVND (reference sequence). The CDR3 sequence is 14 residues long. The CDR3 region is CASTLGHRNSPLFF. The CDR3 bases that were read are TGTGCCAGTACTCTCGGACACAGGAATTCACCA. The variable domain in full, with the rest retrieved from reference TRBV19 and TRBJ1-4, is DGGITQSPKYLFRKEGQNVTLSCEQNLNHDAMYWYRQDPGQGLRLIYYSQIVNDFQKGDIAEGYSVSREKKESFPLTVTSAQKNPTAFYLCASTLGHRNSPLFFGSGTQLSVL.

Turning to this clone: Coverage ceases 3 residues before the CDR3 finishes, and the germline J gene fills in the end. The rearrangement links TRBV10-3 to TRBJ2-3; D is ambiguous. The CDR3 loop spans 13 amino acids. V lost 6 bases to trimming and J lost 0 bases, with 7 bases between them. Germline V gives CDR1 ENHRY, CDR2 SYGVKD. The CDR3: CAISEQSTDTQYF. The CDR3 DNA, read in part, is TGTGCCATCAGCGAACAAAGCACAGATACG.

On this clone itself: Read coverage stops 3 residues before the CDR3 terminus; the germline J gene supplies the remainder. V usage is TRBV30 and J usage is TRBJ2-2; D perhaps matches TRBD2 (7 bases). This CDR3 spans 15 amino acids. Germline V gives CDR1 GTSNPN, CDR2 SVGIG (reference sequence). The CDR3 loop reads CAWSEKGGANEKLFF. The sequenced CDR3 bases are TGTGCCTGGAGTGAGAAGGGGGGGGCTAATGAAAAG.

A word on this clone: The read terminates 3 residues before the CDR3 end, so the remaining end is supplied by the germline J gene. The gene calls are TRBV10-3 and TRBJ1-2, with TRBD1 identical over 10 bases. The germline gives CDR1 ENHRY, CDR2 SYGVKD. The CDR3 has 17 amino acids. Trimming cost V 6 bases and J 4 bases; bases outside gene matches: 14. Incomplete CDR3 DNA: TGTGCCATCAGGCATCCGGGACAGGGGCTTAATAGCTATGGC. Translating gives CAIRHPGQGLNSYG. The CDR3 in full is CAIRHPGQGLNSYGYTF.

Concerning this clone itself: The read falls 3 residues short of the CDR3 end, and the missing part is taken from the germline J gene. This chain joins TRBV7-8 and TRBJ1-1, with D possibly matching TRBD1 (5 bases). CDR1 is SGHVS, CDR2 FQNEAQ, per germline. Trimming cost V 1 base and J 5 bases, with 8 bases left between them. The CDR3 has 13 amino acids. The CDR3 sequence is CASSLGGGTEAFF. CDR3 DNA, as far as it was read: TGTGCCAGCAGCTTAGGGGGCGGAACTGAA.